This T cell receptor beta chain was retrieved from a study of cytomegalovirus exposure and HLA in healthy donors. General study findings and limits: In a later analysis, HLA-associated TCR beta chains were more clonally expanded than equally common others.

J gave up 4 bases and V 1 base, and 6 bases lay outside the gene matches. Germline values: CDR1 LNHNV, CDR2 YYDKDF (reference sequence). The CDR3 totals 15 residues. The PCR employed 60 Vbeta primers together with 13 Jbeta primers. Using immunoSEQ multiplex PCR, the repertoire was profiled, and TCRdb retains in-frame clones only, with some absent. The table shows 150,000 to 200,000 clones, with 60% to 80% occurring only once. On this clone itself: Its antigen is still unknown.

The TCR sequence derives from a woman aged 30 to 39 in good health and CMV-seronegative. The sequenced sample consisted of PBMCs. The gene calls are TRBV15 and TRBJ2-7; 8 bases are shared with TRBD1. The CDR3 sequence is CATSRGRQGTYEQYF. The CDR3 DNA reads TGTGCCACCAGCAGAGGCCGACAGGGGACATACGAGCAGTACTTC.